Below are 19 T cell receptor beta chains sequenced from a single sample in a study of technical replicates of blood from a handful of donors (dated by TCRdb to about 2017). The method was the immunoSEQ multiplex PCR assay. What TCRdb holds here is the immuneACCESS table cut down to in-frame rearrangements. Part of the clones is not present; checked against another copy, under half of the missing clones reflect an unresolved V gene, and the others are unexplained. The sample records roughly 50,000 clones, nearly 95% of which are singletons. Together, the top ten hold about 3% of the sample. The sequenced material came from PBMCs. The source is a human donor in good health. Some clones in this sample may be carry-over from other donors' samples.

The V and J genes are TRBV4-3 and TRBJ1-2; 10 bases match TRBD1. With V trimmed by 1 base and J by 6 bases, 5 bases remained unmatched. This CDR3 spans 15 amino acids. Germline V gene sequence: CDR1 LGHNA, CDR2 YSLEER. The CDR3: CASSQGTGQGNGYTF. As DNA, the CDR3 is TGCGCCAGCAGCCAAGGCACGGGACAGGGGAATGGCTACACCTTC.

The rearrangement joins TRBV18 to TRBJ2-7, with 15 bases identical to TRBD2. With 3 bases clipped from V and 5 bases from J, the junction kept 5 bases outside the gene matches. CDR3 length equals 16 residues. Germline V gene sequence: CDR1 KGHSH, CDR2 LQKENI. CDR3 amino acids: CASSPRTSGGADEQYF. The CDR3 region has the DNA TGTGCCAGCTCACCCAGGACTAGCGGGGGGGCTGACGAGCAGTACTTC.

V is TRBV7-2 and J is TRBJ1-5, with D unclear. CDR3 length equals 16 residues. Trimming stripped 1 base from V and 0 bases from J, with 10 bases between. Germline V gene data show CDR1 as SGHTA and CDR2 as FQGNSA. CDR3 nucleotide sequence: TGTGCCAGCAGCTTAGTTTGGGGAGCTAGCAATCAGCCCCAGCATTTT. It codes for CASSLVWGASNQPQHF. Looking up the rest from reference TRBV7-2 and TRBJ1-5 gives the full variable domain: GAGVSQSPSNKVTEKGKDVELRCDPISGHTALYWYRQSLGQGLEFLIYFQGNSAPDKSGLPSDRFSAERTGGSVSTLTIQRTQQEDSAVYLCASSLVWGASNQPQHFGDGTRLSIL.

This CDR3 is CASSKDHSKTDTQYF. CDR3 coding DNA: TGCGCCAGCAGCAAAGACCACAGCAAAACAGATACGCAGTATTTT. The chain joins TRBV5-1 to TRBJ2-3; D gene ambiguous. This CDR3 spans 15 amino acids. From germline, CDR1 is SGHRS and CDR2 YFSETQ. The germline V and J ends were trimmed by 4 bases and 3 bases, with 15 bases remaining between them.

The genes are TRBV2 and TRBJ2-2; 11 bases line up with TRBD2. Germline trimming cut 6 bases from V and 1 base from J; bases unmatched to any gene: 4. Germline V lookup: CDR1 SNHLY, CDR2 FYNNEI. This CDR3 region has 16 residues. The CDR3 loop reads CASSIAGGMNTGELFF. In DNA, the CDR3 is TGTGCCAGCAGCATAGCGGGGGGGATGAACACCGGGGAGCTGTTTTTT.

This chain joins TRBV6-5 and TRBJ1-6; D not certain. CDR1 MNHEY and CDR2 SVGAGI come from the germline V gene. V lost 2 bases and J lost 9, with 17 bases in between. This CDR3 contains 16 residues. Here the CDR3 DNA reads TGTGCCAGCAGTTACCTCACCCGGGAGAAAGGTTCACCCCTCCACTTT. Protein sequence: CASSYLTREKGSPLHF.

J is TRBJ2-2 and V is TRBV7-8; D remains ambiguous. Germline assignment: CDR1 SGHVS and CDR2 FQNEAQ. V dropped 5 bases and J dropped 4 bases, with 14 bases sitting between them. The CDR3 is 15 residues long. CDR3 in DNA: TGTGCCAGCAGCCAGAAGCAGACACTCACCGGGGAGCTGTTTTTT. As protein: CASSQKQTLTGELFF.

The genes are TRBV5-8 and TRBJ2-7; 9 bases are a match to TRBD1. CDR3 size: 16 residues. With V trimmed by 2 bases and J by 4 bases, 10 bases remained unmatched. From germline, CDR1 is SGHTS and CDR2 YDEGEE. The DNA for the CDR3 is TGTGCCAGCAGCTTTCAACCCGGGACAGGGCGTTACGAGCAGTACTTC. As protein: CASSFQPGTGRYEQYF.

The chain links TRBV7-3 to TRBJ1-1, with TRBD1 matching 7 bases. Germline assignment: CDR1 SGHTA and CDR2 FQGTGA. The CDR3 is made up of 14 amino acids. After removal of 5 bases from V and 1 base from J, the junction contained 4 bases not matched to a gene. The DNA of the CDR3 is TGTGCCAGCAGCACCCGGACAGGGAACACTGAAGCTTTCTTT. It is translated as CASSTRTGNTEAFF.

This clone was recorded only once. The chain recombines TRBV4-3 with TRBJ1-3, with D perhaps TRBD1 (5 bases). Germline CDR1 and CDR2: LGHNA and YSLEER. V was trimmed by 6 bases and J by 3 bases, leaving 6 bases between them. The CDR3 runs 12 residues. CDR3 sequence (DNA): TGCGCCAGCAGGGGGGGTGGAAACACCATATATTTT. This encodes CASRGGGNTIYF.

The chain links TRBV6-5 to TRBJ1-1, with TRBD1 matching 7 bases. The V gene's germline CDR1 is MNHEY and CDR2 SVGAGI. V lost 3 bases and J lost 7; bases outside the gene matches: 5. The CDR3 spans 13 residues. CDR3 loop: CASSYTGVDEAFF. The CDR3 bases are TGTGCCAGCAGTTATACAGGGGTGGATGAAGCTTTCTTT.

J is TRBJ1-2 and V is TRBV7-3; D uncertain. V was pared by 0 bases and J by 2 bases, with 7 bases between. The length of the CDR3 is 14 residues. The germline gives CDR1 SGHTA, CDR2 FQGTGA. Written as DNA, the CDR3 is TGTGCCAGCAGCTTAACGGCCGGGAACTATGGCTACACCTTC. As protein: CASSLTAGNYGYTF.

The rearrangement joins TRBV4-3 to TRBJ2-7; 9 nucleotides agree with TRBD2. This CDR3 comprises 16 residues. Trimming removed 0 bases from V and 2 bases from J; junction bases left unmatched: 5. Germline CDR1 is LGHNA and CDR2 is YSLEER. The DNA of the CDR3 is TGCGCCAGCAGCCAAGATACCCTAGCGGGAACCTACGAGCAGTACTTC. It translates to CASSQDTLAGTYEQYF.

The chain joins TRBV4-3 to TRBJ2-3; 8 bases are a match to TRBD1. The CDR3 is 18 amino acids. V shed 0 bases and J 2 bases; nucleotides not matched to a gene: 10. Germline values: CDR1 LGHNA, CDR2 YSLEER. The CDR3: CASSQDPPGTGTTDTQYF. Here the CDR3 DNA reads TGCGCCAGCAGCCAAGATCCCCCCGGGACAGGAACCACAGATACGCAGTATTTT.

The chain joins TRBV4-1 to TRBJ2-2; D is unclear. The CDR3 contains 12 residues. From germline, CDR1 is MGHRA and CDR2 YSYEKL. The germline V and J ends were trimmed by 4 bases and 7 bases, with 7 bases remaining between them. CDR3 in amino acids: CASSPYGGELFF. CDR3 bases: TGCGCCAGCAGCCCCTACGGCGGGGAGCTGTTTTTT.

V and J are TRBV5-6 and TRBJ2-2, with D maybe TRBD1 (5 bases). This CDR3 spans 16 amino acids. Trimming stripped 0 bases from V and 3 bases from J, with 12 bases between. Germline values: CDR1 SGHDT, CDR2 YYEEEE. DNA of the CDR3: TGTGCCAGCAGCTTGGCGAGCCAGGGTTACACCGGGGAGCTGTTTTTT. Its translation: CASSLASQGYTGELFF.

This clone was picked up a small number of times. V gene TRBV7-9 combines with J gene TRBJ1-2; 8 bases line up with TRBD1. V trimming: 6 bases; J trimming: 2 bases; junction bases outside the gene matches: 8. The CDR3 has 15 residues. Germline CDR1 reads SEHNR; CDR2 reads FQNEAQ (reference sequence). DNA of the CDR3: TGTGCCAGCAGTTTACGACAGGGGATCAACTATGGCTACACCTTC. It translates to CASSLRQGINYGYTF.

This clone was counted once. The chain joins TRBV6-1 to TRBJ2-7; perhaps TRBD1 as D (5 bases). V dropped 1 base and J dropped 2 bases, with 15 bases sitting between them. There are 16 residues in the CDR3. CDR1 and CDR2 (germline): MNHNS, SASEGT. CDR3 residues: CASSEVLAGWPYEQYF. The CDR3 region has the DNA TGTGCCAGCAGTGAAGTATTGGCAGGGTGGCCCTACGAGCAGTACTTC.

This chain connects TRBV7-3 to TRBJ2-3; the match to TRBD2 covers 7 bases. CDR3 length: 18 amino acids. Germline V gene data show CDR1 as SGHTA and CDR2 as FQGTGA. Trimming took 5 bases from V and 0 from J; bases not matched to a gene: 14. The CDR3 region is CASSPLPPSGTSTDTQYF. CDR3 DNA: TGTGCCAGCAGCCCCTTACCCCCCAGCGGGACGAGCACAGATACGCAGTATTTT.